This is a list of T cell receptor beta chains from one sample in a study of blood T cell repertoires in COVID-19. Only in-frame clones appear in the TCRdb table, and some are missing; sequencing was by immunoSEQ multiplex PCR. The repertoire holds about 260,000 clones, with 75% to 90% as singletons. The sequenced sample was peripheral blood. The receptors stem from a woman in her thirties or forties with acute or convalescent COVID-19. Each CDR3 is given with its conserved first and last residue. The D gene is left open where the match is weak. The listing skips clone size in some rows; elsewhere it reads once, few, many or a size class.

J gene: TRBJ1-2; D gene: -; V gene: TRBV27; clone size: -; CDR3 protein: CASSFAGRGYGYTF; CDR3 DNA: TGTGCCAGCAGTTTTGCGGGGCGGGGCTATGGCTACACCTTC
J gene: TRBJ1-2; D gene: -; V gene: TRBV24-1; clone size: -; CDR3 protein: CATSASGSQGYTF; CDR3 DNA: TGTGCCACCAGTGCCTCGGGGTCTCAGGGCTACACCTTC
J gene: TRBJ2-3; D gene: -; V gene: TRBV5-4; clone size: -; CDR3 protein: CASSSPIASDTQYF; CDR3 DNA: TGTGCCAGCAGCTCACCGATAGCTTCCGATACGCAGTATTTT
J gene: TRBJ2-3; D gene: -; V gene: TRBV19; clone size: once; CDR3 protein: CASSTTGRETTDTQYF; CDR3 DNA: TGTGCCAGTAGTACGACAGGTCGAGAGACCACAGATACGCAGTATTTT
J gene: TRBJ2-4; D gene: -; V gene: TRBV5-1; clone size: -; CDR3 protein: CASSAGDRTDLAKNIQYF; CDR3 DNA: TGCGCCAGCAGCGCGGGGGATCGGACAGATTTAGCCAAAAACATTCAGTACTTC
J gene: TRBJ1-2; D gene: TRBD1; V gene: TRBV6-4; clone size: -; CDR3 protein: CASSETPTGVYGYTF; CDR3 DNA: TGTGCCAGCAGTGAGACACCGACAGGGGTCTATGGCTACACCTTC
J gene: TRBJ1-6; D gene: -; V gene: TRBV30; clone size: few; CDR3 protein: CAWSVRREDSPLHF; CDR3 DNA: TGTGCCTGGAGTGTACGTCGGGAGGACTCACCCCTCCACTTT
J gene: TRBJ1-5; D gene: TRBD1; V gene: TRBV11-2; clone size: -; CDR3 protein: CASSLGTGKHNSNQPQHF; CDR3 DNA: TGTGCCAGCAGCTTAGGGACAGGGAAGCATAATAGCAATCAGCCCCAGCATTTT
J gene: TRBJ1-2; D gene: -; V gene: TRBV6-5; clone size: -; CDR3 protein: CASTGQTNYGYTF; CDR3 DNA: TGTGCCAGCACCGGACAGACTAACTATGGCTACACCTTC
J gene: TRBJ1-1; D gene: -; V gene: TRBV6-2/TRBV6-3; clone size: -; CDR3 protein: CASSAGNKAFF; CDR3 DNA: TGTGCCAGCAGTGCGGGAAATAAAGCTTTCTTT
J gene: TRBJ1-5; D gene: -; V gene: TRBV4-2; clone size: few; CDR3 protein: CASSQDGGRRGRGYSNQPQHF; CDR3 DNA: TGTGCCAGCAGCCAAGATGGGGGCCGGAGAGGGAGGGGATATAGCAATCAGCCCCAGCATTTT
J gene: TRBJ2-5; D gene: TRBD2; V gene: TRBV5-5; clone size: few; CDR3 protein: CASSQPGLAGATQYF; CDR3 DNA: TGTGCCAGCAGCCAACCGGGACTAGCGGGGGCGACCCAGTACTTC
J gene: TRBJ1-2; D gene: -; V gene: TRBV19; clone size: -; CDR3 protein: CASAGFSYGYTF; CDR3 DNA: TGTGCCAGTGCAGGGTTTAGCTATGGCTACACCTTC
J gene: TRBJ1-6; D gene: -; V gene: TRBV30; clone size: -; CDR3 protein: CAWSGGQNSPLHF; CDR3 DNA: TGTGCCTGGAGTGGCGGACAGAATTCACCCCTCCACTTT
J gene: TRBJ2-5; D gene: TRBD2; V gene: TRBV6-5; clone size: -; CDR3 protein: CATAILRGGLETQYF; CDR3 DNA: TGTGCCACCGCGATCTTGCGGGGGGGCCTAGAGACCCAGTACTTC
J gene: TRBJ2-1; D gene: -; V gene: TRBV10-1; clone size: -; CDR3 protein: CASSESNLGDRDSTRYNEQFF; CDR3 DNA: TGCGCCAGCAGTGAGTCGAACCTAGGGGACCGGGACTCTACTCGGTACAATGAGCAGTTCTTC
J gene: TRBJ2-3; D gene: -; V gene: TRBV3-1/TRBV3-2; clone size: once; CDR3 protein: CASSLRQVTDTQYF; CDR3 DNA: TGTGCCAGCAGCCTAAGACAGGTCACAGATACGCAGTATTTT
J gene: TRBJ1-1; D gene: -; V gene: TRBV27; clone size: -; CDR3 protein: CASSPGPEDTEAFF; CDR3 DNA: TGTGCCAGCAGCCCCGGCCCCGAGGACACTGAAGCTTTCTTT
J gene: TRBJ2-4; D gene: -; V gene: TRBV11-1; clone size: -; CDR3 protein: CASSLGRGGKNIQYF; CDR3 DNA: TGTGCCAGCAGCTTAGGGCGAGGGGGCAAAAACATTCAGTACTTC
J gene: TRBJ1-2; D gene: -; V gene: TRBV6-5; clone size: -; CDR3 protein: CASSSRRGPYGYTF; CDR3 DNA: TGTGCCAGCAGTTCCCGAAGGGGCCCCTATGGCTACACCTTC
J gene: TRBJ1-2; D gene: -; V gene: TRBV5-4; clone size: -; CDR3 protein: CASRQTGNYGYTF; CDR3 DNA: TGTGCCAGCAGGCAGACAGGAAACTATGGCTACACCTTC
J gene: TRBJ2-4; D gene: -; V gene: TRBV13; clone size: -; CDR3 protein: CASKEGAKNIQYF; CDR3 DNA: TGTGCAAGCAAGGAGGGCGCCAAAAACATTCAGTACTTC
J gene: TRBJ1-6; D gene: -; V gene: TRBV12-3/TRBV12-4; clone size: -; CDR3 protein: CASSLYENSPLHF; CDR3 DNA: TGTGCCAGCAGTTTATATGAGAATTCACCCCTCCACTTT
J gene: TRBJ1-1; D gene: -; V gene: TRBV4-1; clone size: -; CDR3 protein: CASRATGKNTEAFF; CDR3 DNA: TGCGCCAGCAGAGCGACAGGTAAGAACACTGAAGCTTTCTTT
J gene: TRBJ1-2; D gene: -; V gene: TRBV7-9; clone size: -; CDR3 protein: CASSLTVESGYTF; CDR3 DNA: TGTGCCAGCAGCTTAACAGTAGAGTCTGGCTACACCTTC
J gene: TRBJ2-2; D gene: TRBD1; V gene: TRBV5-1; clone size: -; CDR3 protein: CASSPRQGTNTGELFF; CDR3 DNA: TGCGCCAGCAGCCCGCGACAGGGAACGAACACCGGGGAGCTGTTTTTT
J gene: TRBJ1-1; D gene: TRBD1; V gene: TRBV6-1; clone size: -; CDR3 protein: CASSEEEAGGGTEAFF; CDR3 DNA: TGTGCCAGCAGTGAAGAAGAGGCAGGGGGAGGCACTGAAGCTTTCTTT
J gene: TRBJ1-5; D gene: -; V gene: TRBV2; clone size: -; CDR3 protein: CASSVRLGQSSNQPQHF; CDR3 DNA: TGTGCCAGCAGTGTACGTCTAGGACAGTCAAGCAATCAGCCCCAGCATTTT
J gene: TRBJ2-2; D gene: -; V gene: TRBV11-2; clone size: -; CDR3 protein: CASSLHGELFF; CDR3 DNA: TGTGCCAGCAGCTTACACGGGGAGCTGTTTTTT
J gene: TRBJ1-1; D gene: TRBD1; V gene: TRBV5-6; clone size: -; CDR3 protein: CASSFRTGLLGTEAFF; CDR3 DNA: TGTGCCAGCAGTTTCCGGACAGGGTTGCTGGGGACTGAAGCTTTCTTT
J gene: TRBJ1-2; D gene: TRBD1; V gene: TRBV5-1; clone size: -; CDR3 protein: CASSFETGLSYGYTF; CDR3 DNA: TGCGCCAGCAGCTTTGAGACAGGGCTCAGCTATGGCTACACCTTC
J gene: TRBJ1-2; D gene: TRBD1; V gene: TRBV24-1; clone size: -; CDR3 protein: CATSDHTGDGYTF; CDR3 DNA: TGTGCCACCAGTGACCATACAGGGGATGGCTACACCTTC
J gene: TRBJ2-2; D gene: -; V gene: TRBV9; clone size: -; CDR3 protein: CASRRAGNTGELFF; CDR3 DNA: TGTGCCAGCAGAAGAGCCGGGAACACCGGGGAGCTGTTTTTT
J gene: TRBJ1-1; D gene: -; V gene: TRBV25-1; clone size: -; CDR3 protein: CASRPRANTEAFF; CDR3 DNA: TGTGCCAGCAGGCCGCGGGCGAACACTGAAGCTTTCTTT
J gene: TRBJ1-1; D gene: -; V gene: TRBV10-2; clone size: -; CDR3 protein: CASSERSQNRNTEAFF; CDR3 DNA: TGCGCCAGCAGTGAAAGGAGTCAAAATCGGAACACTGAAGCTTTCTTT
J gene: TRBJ2-3; D gene: TRBD2; V gene: TRBV19; clone size: -; CDR3 protein: CASSMGWGLAGGSTDTQYF; CDR3 DNA: TGTGCCAGTAGTATGGGCTGGGGACTAGCGGGGGGAAGCACAGATACGCAGTATTTT
J gene: TRBJ2-1; D gene: -; V gene: TRBV19; clone size: -; CDR3 protein: CASGTSGEQFF; CDR3 DNA: TGTGCCAGTGGGACAAGCGGTGAGCAGTTCTTC
J gene: TRBJ2-1; D gene: TRBD2; V gene: TRBV5-1; clone size: -; CDR3 protein: CASSLEGGGAQGEQFF; CDR3 DNA: TGCGCCAGCAGCTTGGAGGGCGGGGGGGCCCAGGGTGAGCAGTTCTTC
J gene: TRBJ2-3; D gene: -; V gene: TRBV5-1; clone size: -; CDR3 protein: CARIRQPRPPVDSTDTQYF; CDR3 DNA: TGCGCCAGGATCCGACAGCCCAGGCCCCCGGTGGATAGCACAGATACGCAGTATTTT
J gene: TRBJ2-3; D gene: TRBD2; V gene: TRBV24-1; clone size: -; CDR3 protein: CATEERGGTDTQYF; CDR3 DNA: TGTGCCACCGAGGAGCGGGGTGGGACAGATACGCAGTATTTT
J gene: TRBJ1-1; D gene: -; V gene: TRBV11-2; clone size: -; CDR3 protein: CASSPGTFLNTEAFF; CDR3 DNA: TGTGCCAGCAGCCCGGGGACATTCCTGAACACTGAAGCTTTCTTT
J gene: TRBJ2-5; D gene: TRBD1; V gene: TRBV5-1; clone size: few; CDR3 protein: CASSLGQGAETQYF; CDR3 DNA: TGCGCCAGCAGCTTGGGGCAGGGGGCCGAGACCCAGTACTTC
J gene: TRBJ2-3; D gene: -; V gene: TRBV10-3; clone size: -; CDR3 protein: CATQKSTDTQYF; CDR3 DNA: TGTGCCACCCAGAAGTCAACAGATACGCAGTATTTT
J gene: TRBJ1-1; D gene: TRBD1; V gene: TRBV7-9; clone size: -; CDR3 protein: CASSHPRDRGAIRNTEAFF; CDR3 DNA: TGTGCCAGCAGCCACCCTCGAGACAGGGGGGCGATAAGGAACACTGAAGCTTTCTTT
J gene: TRBJ1-1; D gene: -; V gene: TRBV4-1; clone size: -; CDR3 protein: CASSLGQDNTEAFF; CDR3 DNA: TGCGCCAGCAGCCTTGGACAAGATAACACTGAAGCTTTCTTT
J gene: TRBJ1-5; D gene: -; V gene: TRBV19; clone size: -; CDR3 protein: CASSILREQPQHF; CDR3 DNA: TGTGCCAGTAGTATACTCAGGGAACAGCCCCAGCATTTT
J gene: TRBJ2-1; D gene: -; V gene: TRBV7-9; clone size: -; CDR3 protein: CASSSQGGTTNEQFF; CDR3 DNA: TGTGCCAGCAGCTCCCAAGGGGGGACTACGAATGAGCAGTTCTTC